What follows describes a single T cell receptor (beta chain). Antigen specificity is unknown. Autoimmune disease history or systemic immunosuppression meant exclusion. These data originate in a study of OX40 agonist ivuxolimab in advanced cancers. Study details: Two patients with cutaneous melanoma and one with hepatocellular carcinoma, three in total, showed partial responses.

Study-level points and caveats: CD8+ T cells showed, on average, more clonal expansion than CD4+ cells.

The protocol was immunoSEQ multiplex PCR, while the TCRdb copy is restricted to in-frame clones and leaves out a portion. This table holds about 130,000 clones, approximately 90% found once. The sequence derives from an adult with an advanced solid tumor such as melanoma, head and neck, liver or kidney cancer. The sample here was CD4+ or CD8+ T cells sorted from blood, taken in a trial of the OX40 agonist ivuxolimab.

CDR3 sequence (DNA): TGTGCCAGCAGTTACTCGGGGGACAGGGGAAATTCACCCCTCCACTTT. It yields the protein CASSYSGDRGNSPLHF. The chain combines TRBV6-5 with TRBJ1-6; TRBD1 aligns across 10 bases. The germline CDR1 and CDR2 sequences are MNHEY and SVGAGI. Losses at the gene ends were 0 bases for V and 7 bases for J; bases not matched to a gene: 3. This CDR3 has 16 amino acids.